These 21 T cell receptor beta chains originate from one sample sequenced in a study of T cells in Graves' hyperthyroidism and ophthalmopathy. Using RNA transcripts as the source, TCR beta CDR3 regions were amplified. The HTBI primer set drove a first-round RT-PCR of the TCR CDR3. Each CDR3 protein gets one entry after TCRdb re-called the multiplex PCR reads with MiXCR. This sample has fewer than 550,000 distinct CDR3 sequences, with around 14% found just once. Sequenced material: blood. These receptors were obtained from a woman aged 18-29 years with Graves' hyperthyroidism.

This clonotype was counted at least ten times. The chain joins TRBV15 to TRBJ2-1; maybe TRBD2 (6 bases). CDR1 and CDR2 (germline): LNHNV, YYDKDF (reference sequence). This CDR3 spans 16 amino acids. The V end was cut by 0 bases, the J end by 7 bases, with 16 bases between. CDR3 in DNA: TGTGCCACCAGCAGAGAAGCTAGCGAGAGCCCGAATGAGCAGTTCTTC. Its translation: CATSREASESPNEQFF.

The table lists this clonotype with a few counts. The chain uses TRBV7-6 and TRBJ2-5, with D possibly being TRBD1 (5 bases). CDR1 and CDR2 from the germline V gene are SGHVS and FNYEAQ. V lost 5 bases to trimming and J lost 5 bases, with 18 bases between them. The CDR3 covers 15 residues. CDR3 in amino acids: CASSRLIRGRETQYF. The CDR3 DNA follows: TGTGCCAGCAGCCGTCTCATAAGGGGCCGGGAGACCCAGTACTTC.

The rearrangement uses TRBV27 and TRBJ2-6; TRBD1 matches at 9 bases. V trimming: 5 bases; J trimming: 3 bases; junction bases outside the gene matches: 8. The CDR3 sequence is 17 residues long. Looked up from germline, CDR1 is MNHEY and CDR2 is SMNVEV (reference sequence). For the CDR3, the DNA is TGTGCCAGCAGTCAGCCGGGACAGGGTGATGGGGCCAACGTCCTGACTTTC. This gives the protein CASSQPGQGDGANVLTF.

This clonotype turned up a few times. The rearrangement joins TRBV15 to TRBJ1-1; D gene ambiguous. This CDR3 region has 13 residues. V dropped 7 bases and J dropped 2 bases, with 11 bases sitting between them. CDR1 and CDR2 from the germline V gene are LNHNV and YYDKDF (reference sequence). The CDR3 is CATKHPLNTEAFF. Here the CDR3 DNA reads TGTGCCACCAAACACCCATTAAACACTGAAGCTTTCTTT.

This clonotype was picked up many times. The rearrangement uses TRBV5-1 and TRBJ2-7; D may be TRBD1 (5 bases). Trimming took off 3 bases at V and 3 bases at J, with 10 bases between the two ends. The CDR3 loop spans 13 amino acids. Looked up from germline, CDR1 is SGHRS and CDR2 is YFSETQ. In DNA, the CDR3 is TGCGCCAGCAGCTCGAGGACAAGCTACGAGCAGTACTTC. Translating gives CASSSRTSYEQYF.

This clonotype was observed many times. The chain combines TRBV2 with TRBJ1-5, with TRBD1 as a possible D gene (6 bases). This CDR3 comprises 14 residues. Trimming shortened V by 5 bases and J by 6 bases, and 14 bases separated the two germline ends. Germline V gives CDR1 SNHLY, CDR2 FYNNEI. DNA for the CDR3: TGTGCCAGCAGTTCTTTACAGGGTGGTCAGCCCCAGCATTTT. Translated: CASSSLQGGQPQHF. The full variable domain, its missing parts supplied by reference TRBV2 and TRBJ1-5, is EPEVTQTPSHQVTQMGQEVILRCVPISNHLYFYWYRQILGQKVEFLVSFYNNEISEKSEIFDDQFSVERPDGSNFTLKIRSTKLEDSAMYFCASSSLQGGQPQHFGDGTRLSIL.

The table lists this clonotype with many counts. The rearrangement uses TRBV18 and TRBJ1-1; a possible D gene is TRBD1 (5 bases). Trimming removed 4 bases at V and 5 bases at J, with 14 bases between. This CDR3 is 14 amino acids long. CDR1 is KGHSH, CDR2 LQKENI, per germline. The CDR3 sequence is CASSQGASGTEAFF. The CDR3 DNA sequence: TGTGCCAGCTCACAAGGGGCCTCCGGGACTGAAGCTTTCTTT.

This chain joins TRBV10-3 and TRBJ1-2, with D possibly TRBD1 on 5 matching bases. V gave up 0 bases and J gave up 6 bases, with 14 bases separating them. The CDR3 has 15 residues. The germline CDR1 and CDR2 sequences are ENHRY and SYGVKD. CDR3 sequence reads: CAISESVQGWDGYTF. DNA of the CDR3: TGTGCCATCAGTGAGTCTGTCCAGGGTTGGGATGGCTACACCTTC.

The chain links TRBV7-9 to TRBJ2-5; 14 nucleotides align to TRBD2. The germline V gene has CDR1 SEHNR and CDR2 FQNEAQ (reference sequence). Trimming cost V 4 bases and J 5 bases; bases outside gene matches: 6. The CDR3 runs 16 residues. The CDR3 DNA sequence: TGTGCCAGCAGCTCGGGACTAGCGGGGGCCCAGGAGACCCAGTACTTC. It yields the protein CASSSGLAGAQETQYF.

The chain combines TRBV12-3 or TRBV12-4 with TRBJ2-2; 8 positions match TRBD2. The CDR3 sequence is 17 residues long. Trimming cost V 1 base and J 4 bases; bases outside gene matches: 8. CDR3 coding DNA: TGTGCCAGCAGTTTAGTGGGCTCGGGGGGGTTCACCGGGGAGCTGTTTTTT. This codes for CASSLVGSGGFTGELFF.

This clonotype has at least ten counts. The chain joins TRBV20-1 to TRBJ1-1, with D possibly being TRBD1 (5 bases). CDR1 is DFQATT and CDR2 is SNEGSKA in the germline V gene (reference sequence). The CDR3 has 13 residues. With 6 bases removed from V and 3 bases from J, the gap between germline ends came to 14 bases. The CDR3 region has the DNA TGCAGTGCCAGACGGGGGACCTACACTGAAGCTTTCTTT. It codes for CSARRGTYTEAFF.

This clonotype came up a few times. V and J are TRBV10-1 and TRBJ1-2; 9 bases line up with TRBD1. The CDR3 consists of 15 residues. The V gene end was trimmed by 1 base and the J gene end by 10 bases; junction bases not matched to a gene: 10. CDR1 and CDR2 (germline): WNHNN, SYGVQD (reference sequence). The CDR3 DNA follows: TGCGCCAGCAGTGAGTTCAGGGGACAGGGTTCCATCTACACCTTC. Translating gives CASSEFRGQGSIYTF.

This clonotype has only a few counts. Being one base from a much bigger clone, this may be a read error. The CDR3 is CASILRPLAGGMGEQYF. CDR3 DNA sequence: TGTGCCAGCATCCTCCGACCCCTGGCAGGGGGCATGGGCGAGCAGTACTTC. The V call is TRBV6-2 or TRBV6-3, the J call TRBJ2-7, with 8 bases fitting TRBD1. This CDR3 is built from 17 residues. With 7 bases clipped from V and 6 bases from J, the junction kept 20 bases outside the gene matches. The germline V gene encodes CDR1 MNHEY and CDR2 SVGEGT.

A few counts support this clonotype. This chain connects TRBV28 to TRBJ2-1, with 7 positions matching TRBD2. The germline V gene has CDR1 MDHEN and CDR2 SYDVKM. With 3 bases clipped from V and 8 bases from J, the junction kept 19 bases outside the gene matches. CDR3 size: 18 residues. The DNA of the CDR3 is TGTGCCAGCAGTTTTCCCTTGCGCGGGAGAAACAGGAGGGATGAGCAGTTCTTC. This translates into CASSFPLRGRNRRDEQFF.

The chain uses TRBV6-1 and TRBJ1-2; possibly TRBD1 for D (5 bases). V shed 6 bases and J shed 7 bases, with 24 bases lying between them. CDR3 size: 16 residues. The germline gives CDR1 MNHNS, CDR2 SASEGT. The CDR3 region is CASSNKPGWGVGGYTF. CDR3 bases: TGTGCCAGCAGCAATAAACCGGGATGGGGGGTTGGTGGCTACACCTTC.

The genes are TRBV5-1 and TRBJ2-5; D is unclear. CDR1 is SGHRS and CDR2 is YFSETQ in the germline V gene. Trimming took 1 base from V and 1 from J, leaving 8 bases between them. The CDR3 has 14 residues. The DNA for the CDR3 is TGCGCCAGCAGCTTGAGGGCAACCCAAGAGACCCAGTACTTC. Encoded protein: CASSLRATQETQYF.

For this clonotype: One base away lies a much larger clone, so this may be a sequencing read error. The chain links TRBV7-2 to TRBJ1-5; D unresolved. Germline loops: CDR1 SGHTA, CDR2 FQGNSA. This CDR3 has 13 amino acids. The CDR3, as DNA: TGTGCCGGCAGCTTAGGGATCGGCCCGGAGCAGCATTTT. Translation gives CAGSLGIGPEQHF.

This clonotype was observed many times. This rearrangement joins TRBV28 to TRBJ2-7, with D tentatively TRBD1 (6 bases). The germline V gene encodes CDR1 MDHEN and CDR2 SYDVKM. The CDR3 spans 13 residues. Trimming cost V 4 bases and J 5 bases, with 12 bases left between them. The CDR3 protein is CASSSGAFNEQYF. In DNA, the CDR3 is TGTGCCAGCAGTTCAGGGGCATTCAACGAGCAGTACTTC.

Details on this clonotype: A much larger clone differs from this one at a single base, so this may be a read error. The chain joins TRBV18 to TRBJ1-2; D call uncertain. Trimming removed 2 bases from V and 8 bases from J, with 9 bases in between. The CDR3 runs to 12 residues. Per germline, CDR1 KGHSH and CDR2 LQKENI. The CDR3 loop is CASSPANWGYTF. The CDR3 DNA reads TGTGCCAGCTCACCAGCTAATTGGGGCTACACCTTC.

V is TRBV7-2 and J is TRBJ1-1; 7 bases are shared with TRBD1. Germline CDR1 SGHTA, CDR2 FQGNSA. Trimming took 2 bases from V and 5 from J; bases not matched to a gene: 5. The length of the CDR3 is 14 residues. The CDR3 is CASSLIQGWTEAFF. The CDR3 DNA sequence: TGTGCCAGCAGCTTAATACAGGGGTGGACTGAAGCTTTCTTT. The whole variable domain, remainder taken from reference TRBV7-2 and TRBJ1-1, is GAGVSQSPSNKVTEKGKDVELRCDPISGHTALYWYRQSLGQGLEFLIYFQGNSAPDKSGLPSDRFSAERTGGSVSTLTIQRTQQEDSAVYLCASSLIQGWTEAFFGQGTRLTVV.

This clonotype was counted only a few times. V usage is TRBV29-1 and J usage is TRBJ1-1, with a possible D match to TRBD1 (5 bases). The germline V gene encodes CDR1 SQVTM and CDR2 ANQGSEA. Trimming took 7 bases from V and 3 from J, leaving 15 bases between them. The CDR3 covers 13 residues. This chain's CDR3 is CSAGEGLYTEAFF. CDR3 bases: TGCAGCGCGGGGGAAGGTTTGTACACTGAAGCTTTCTTT.